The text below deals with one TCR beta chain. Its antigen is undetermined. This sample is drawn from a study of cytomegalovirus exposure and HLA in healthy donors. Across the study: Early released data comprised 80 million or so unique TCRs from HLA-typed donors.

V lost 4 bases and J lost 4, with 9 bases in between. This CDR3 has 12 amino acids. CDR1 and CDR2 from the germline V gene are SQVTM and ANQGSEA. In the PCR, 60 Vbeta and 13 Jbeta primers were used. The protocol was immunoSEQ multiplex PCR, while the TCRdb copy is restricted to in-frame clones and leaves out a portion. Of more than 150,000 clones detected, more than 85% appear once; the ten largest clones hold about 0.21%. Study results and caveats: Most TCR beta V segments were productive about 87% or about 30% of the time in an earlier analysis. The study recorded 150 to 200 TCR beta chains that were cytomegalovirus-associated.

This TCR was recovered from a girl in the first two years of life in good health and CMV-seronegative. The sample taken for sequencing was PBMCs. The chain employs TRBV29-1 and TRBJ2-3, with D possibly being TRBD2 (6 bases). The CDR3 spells CSVGGKPDTQYF. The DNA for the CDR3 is TGCAGCGTTGGCGGGAAGCCAGATACGCAGTATTTT.